The source of this T cell receptor beta chain is a study of T cell repertoires in cytomegalovirus infection. MiXCR, applied by TCRdb to the reads, yields one record per CDR3 protein. The data show hundreds of thousands of distinct CDR3 sequences, less than 25% seen once. V gave up 2 bases and J gave up 2 bases; unmatched junction bases: 10. The CDR3 is 17 residues long. Germline V gene sequence: CDR1 MNHEY, CDR2 SVGEGT. V and J are TRBV6-2 or TRBV6-3 and TRBJ2-7; 9 nucleotides agree with TRBD1. This clonotype was obtained from a human donor in good health (CMV status not recorded). Some clones in this sample may be carry-over from other donors' samples. Sequenced input: CD8+ T cells from PBMCs. The DNA of the CDR3 is TGTGCCAGCAGTTACCCGAAGGGGACAGGGAGTCCCTACGAGCAGTACTTC. This gives the protein CASSYPKGTGSPYEQYF.